The source of this TCR beta chain is a study of CD8 T cells in ankylosing spondylitis. Notes on the study in general: Within matched ankylosing spondylitis synovial fluid, disease-linked clones were reportedly significantly enriched. One TCR beta motif, made up of eight highly homologous variants, appeared characteristic of ankylosing spondylitis blood. Reactive arthritis synovial fluid and blood previously showed some of these motif variants. Disease-linked clones were CD8+ and relatively rare in peripheral blood.

This CDR3 contains 17 residues. J was trimmed by 7 bases and V by 0 bases; bases with no gene match: 5. In germline, CDR1 is MNHEY, CDR2 SVGEGT. This clonotype was recorded many times. What it recognizes is unknown. Library preparation for TCR beta used quantitative 5'-RACE with molecular barcodes. A single record per CDR3 protein comes from TCRdb applying MiXCR to the 5' RACE reads. There are 450,000 to 550,000 distinct CDR3 sequences in the sample; less than 6% occur only once, and roughly 3.2% lies in the top ten. The chain carries TRBV6-2 or TRBV6-3 and TRBJ2-1, with 14 bases that match TRBD2. The sequenced sample was blood, either unsorted or a sorted T cell fraction (not recorded which). This TCR was recovered from a male donor with ankylosing spondylitis. CDR3 DNA sequence: TGTGCCAGCAGTTACTCCCCGGGACTAGCGGGAGATAATGAGCAGTTCTTC. This sequence encodes CASSYSPGLAGDNEQFF.